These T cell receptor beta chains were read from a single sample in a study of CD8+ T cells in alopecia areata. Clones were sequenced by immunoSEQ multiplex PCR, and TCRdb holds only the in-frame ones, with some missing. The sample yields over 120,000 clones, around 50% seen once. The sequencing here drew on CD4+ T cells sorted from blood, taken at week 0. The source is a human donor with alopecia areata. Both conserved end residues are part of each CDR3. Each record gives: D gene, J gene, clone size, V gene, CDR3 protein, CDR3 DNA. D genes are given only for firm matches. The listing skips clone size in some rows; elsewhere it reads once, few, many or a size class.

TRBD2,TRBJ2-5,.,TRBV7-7,CASSLVTSGLETQYF,TGTGCTAGCAGCTTAGTGACTAGCGGACTTGAGACCCAGTACTTC
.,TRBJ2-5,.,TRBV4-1,CASSQGTSYQETQYF,TGCGCCAGCAGCCAAGGGACATCGTACCAAGAGACCCAGTACTTC
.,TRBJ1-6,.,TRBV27,CASSLPDRSNSPLHF,TGTGCCAGCAGTTTACCCGACAGGAGTAATTCACCCCTCCACTTT
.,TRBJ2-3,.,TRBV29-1,CSVRRGGVSDTQYF,TGCAGCGTGAGGAGAGGGGGAGTATCAGATACGCAGTATTTT
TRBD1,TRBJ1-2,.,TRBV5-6,CASSSTGDGYTF,TGTGCCAGCAGTTCGACAGGGGATGGCTACACCTTC
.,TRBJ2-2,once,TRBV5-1,CASSLGHANTGELFF,TGCGCCAGCAGCTTGGGTCACGCGAACACCGGGGAGCTGTTTTTT
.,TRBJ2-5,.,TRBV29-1,CSAYTGLQRETQYF,TGCAGCGCATACACGGGACTGCAGAGAGAGACCCAGTACTTC
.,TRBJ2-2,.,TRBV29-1,CSVERGVSGELFF,TGCAGCGTTGAAAGGGGGGTGTCCGGGGAGCTGTTTTTT
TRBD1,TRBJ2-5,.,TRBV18,CASSPSRDRDQTQYF,TGTGCCAGCTCACCATCCCGGGACAGGGATCAGACCCAGTACTTC
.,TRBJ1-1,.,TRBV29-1,CSSVGGIGNTEAFF,TGCAGTTCGGTCGGGGGAATTGGGAACACTGAAGCTTTCTTT